These T cell receptor beta chains were read from a single sample in a study of blood T cells in healthy people across ages. MiXCR, run by TCRdb on the 5' RACE reads, gives a single entry per CDR3 protein. The sample lists about 290,000 distinct CDR3 sequences; less than 30% were seen once. Sample: blood. The source of these receptors is a woman aged 70-85 years in good health. Both conserved end residues are part of each CDR3. Each record gives: D gene, V gene, J gene, clone size, CDR3 protein, CDR3 DNA. A D gene is named only where the DNA matches it firmly. Clone size, where shown, is once, few, many, or a class for clones that have expanded.

>.|TRBV9|TRBJ1-3|many
CASSVGGGNTIYF
TGTGCCAGCAGCGTAGGCGGGGGAAACACCATATATTTT
>TRBD1|TRBV28|TRBJ1-4|.
CASSPKRTGETNEKLFF
TGTGCCAGCAGTCCCAAACGAACAGGGGAGACTAATGAAAAACTGTTTTTT
>TRBD1|TRBV3-1|TRBJ2-6|many
CASSQTTGGSGANVLTF
TGTGCCAGCAGCCAAACGACAGGGGGCTCTGGGGCCAACGTCCTGACTTTC
>.|TRBV11-1|TRBJ2-1|many
CASSSRQIYNEQFF
TGTGCCAGCAGCTCTCGACAGATTTACAATGAGCAGTTCTTC
>.|TRBV20-1|TRBJ2-3|few
CSAPRRRLTQYF
TGCAGTGCTCCCCGGCGGAGGCTTACGCAGTATTTT
>.|TRBV7-2|TRBJ1-2|once
CASSQGQFMGYTF
TGTGCCAGCAGCCAGGGACAATTCATGGGCTACACCTTC
>.|TRBV5-1|TRBJ2-6|.
CASSLPASGTGANVLTF
TGCGCCAGCAGCTTGCCAGCTTCGGGGACTGGGGCCAACGTCCTGACTTTC
>TRBD2|TRBV28|TRBJ2-7|.
CASSSPLAGSSYEQYF
TGTGCCAGCAGTTCCCCCCTAGCGGGGAGCTCCTACGAGCAGTACTTC
>.|TRBV9|TRBJ2-1|.
CASSRDFAQGGEQFF
TGTGCCAGCAGCCGGGACTTCGCCCAAGGGGGTGAGCAGTTCTTC
>.|TRBV5-5|TRBJ2-3|.
CASSRPQVTTDTQYF
TGTGCCAGCAGCAGGCCTCAAGTGACCACAGATACGCAGTATTTT
>TRBD2|TRBV20-1|TRBJ2-1|many
CSADRLAGGPAEQFF
TGCAGTGCTGACAGACTAGCGGGAGGGCCCGCTGAGCAGTTCTTC
>TRBD2|TRBV9|TRBJ2-7|few
CASSVGSSGGGEQYF
TGTGCCAGCAGCGTAGGCAGTAGCGGCGGGGGAGAGCAGTACTTC
>.|TRBV7-2|TRBJ2-1|.
CASSLIVGPYNEQFF
TGTGCCAGCAGCCTCATAGTAGGCCCCTACAATGAGCAGTTCTTC
>.|TRBV28|TRBJ2-7|few
CASTTGAYEQYF
TGTGCCAGCACAACGGGAGCCTACGAGCAGTACTTC
>.|TRBV20-1|TRBJ2-1|few
CSARVAGIMLWNEQFF
TGCAGTGCTAGAGTGGCGGGAATAATGTTGTGGAATGAGCAGTTCTTC
>.|TRBV4-3|TRBJ2-5|few
CASSLEGGTKSETQYF
TGCGCCAGCAGCTTGGAGGGCGGGACCAAGTCGGAGACCCAGTACTTC
>.|TRBV29-1|TRBJ2-5|few
CSVESLQGRETQYF
TGCAGCGTTGAGTCCCTTCAGGGTAGGGAGACCCAGTACTTC
>TRBD1|TRBV5-1|TRBJ2-5|.
CASSNPGQQQETQYF
TGCGCCAGTTCGAACCCGGGACAGCAACAAGAGACCCAGTACTTC
>.|TRBV14|TRBJ1-2|.
CASSQGALYGYTF
TGTGCCAGCAGCCAAGGGGCCCTCTATGGCTACACCTTC
>.|TRBV9|TRBJ2-1|.
CASSGAVVGQSNNEQFF
TGTGCCAGCAGCGGCGCCGTGGTGGGCCAATCCAACAATGAGCAGTTCTTC
>TRBD2|TRBV7-9|TRBJ2-3|few
CASSRNGRGDTQYF
TGTGCCAGCAGCCGTAATGGGAGGGGAGATACGCAGTATTTT
>TRBD2|TRBV20-1|TRBJ2-1|.
CSASGLAGLGVNEQFF
TGCAGTGCATCCGGACTAGCGGGTTTAGGGGTCAATGAGCAGTTCTTC
>.|TRBV11-2|TRBJ2-7|few
CASSSLEDEQYF
TGTGCCAGCAGCTCTCTAGAGGATGAGCAGTACTTC
>.|TRBV7-9|TRBJ1-2|few
CASSLEVYGYTF
TGTGCCAGCAGCTTAGAGGTTTATGGCTACACCTTC
>.|TRBV12-3/TRBV12-4|TRBJ2-2|many
CASRITGELFF
TGTGCCAGCAGGATCACCGGGGAGCTGTTTTTT
>.|TRBV5-1|TRBJ1-1|.
CASSLGQTLNTEAFF
TGCGCCAGCAGCTTGGGACAGACATTGAACACTGAAGCTTTCTTT
>.|TRBV5-1|TRBJ2-5|.
CASSSSGIQETQYF
TGCGCCAGCAGCTCCTCCGGGATTCAAGAGACCCAGTACTTC
>TRBD2|TRBV20-1|TRBJ2-1|few
CSAGSFSGSSYNEQFF
TGCAGTGCTGGTTCCTTTAGCGGGAGCTCCTACAATGAGCAGTTCTTC
>TRBD1|TRBV7-9|TRBJ1-1|.
CASSLAGTGTEAFF
TGTGCCAGCAGCTTAGCCGGGACAGGAACTGAAGCTTTCTTT
>TRBD1|TRBV27|TRBJ1-2|.
CASRSGGYGYTF
TGTGCCAGCAGATCAGGGGGCTACGGCTACACCTTC
>TRBD2|TRBV5-1|TRBJ2-3|.
CASSLALLADTDTQYF
TGCGCCAGCAGCTTGGCCCTTCTAGCGGACACAGATACGCAGTATTTT
>.|TRBV5-5|TRBJ2-1|few
CASSLGNPSYNEQFF
TGTGCCAGCAGCTTGGGGAATCCCTCCTACAATGAGCAGTTCTTC
>.|TRBV4-2|TRBJ1-4|few
CASSQDRATNEKLFF
TGTGCCAGCAGCCAGGACAGAGCAACTAATGAAAAACTGTTTTTT
>.|TRBV2|TRBJ1-2|.
CASTDGYTF
TGTGCCAGCACCGATGGCTACACCTTC
>TRBD1|TRBV12-3/TRBV12-4|TRBJ1-5|.
CASSRTGVQPQHF
TGTGCCAGCAGCCGGACAGGGGTTCAGCCCCAGCATTTT
>.|TRBV4-1|TRBJ2-2|.
CASSQDTGGANTGELFF
TGCGCCAGCAGCCAAGACACTGGGGGCGCGAACACCGGGGAGCTGTTTTTT
>.|TRBV5-1|TRBJ1-2|.
CASSLERLGGYGYTF
TGCGCCAGCAGCCTCGAGAGGCTGGGGGGCTATGGCTACACCTTC